This paragraph covers one TCR beta chain sequence. The CDR3 extends over 14 amino acids. Germline loops: CDR1 SNHLY, CDR2 FYNNEI. Trimming cost V 3 bases and J 2 bases, with 5 bases left between them. Libraries were prepared by immunoSEQ multiplex PCR; TCRdb keeps only in-frame clonotypes and omits some of them. The sample lists about 140,000 clones, over 85% occurring once. These data originate in a study of T cell responses to AZD1222 COVID-19 vaccine. The clonotype comes from an adult in good health. This chain links TRBV2 with TRBJ2-6, with D maybe TRBD1 (5 bases). The sequences come from peripheral blood, collected on day 0 of MenACWY control vaccination. The DNA for the CDR3 is TGTGCCAGCAGTGACAGGGCTGGGGCCAACGTCCTGACTTTC. This gives the protein CASSDRAGANVLTF.